These 5 T cell receptor beta chains came from one sample sequenced in a study of blood T cells in healthy people across ages. Sample-barcoded 5' priming and a J-beta primer mix drove a second PCR of about 7 to 11 cycles. Each CDR3 protein gets one entry after TCRdb re-called the 5' RACE reads with MiXCR. This table holds approximately 780,000 distinct CDR3 sequences, 25% to 30% found once. The data also belong to a second study, concerning T cells of mothers and their children.

The sequenced sample was blood. These receptors all come from a boy between 10 and 17 years old in good health.

Turning to this clonotype: The junction does not match germline at one end; this may be a read error. The rearrangement joins TRBV9 to TRBJ2-5, with 7 bases fitting TRBD2. The CDR3 is 15 amino acids. Germline assignment: CDR1 SGDLS and CDR2 YYNGEE. The CDR3 DNA is TGCGCCAGCAGTATGTCGGGACTAAACCAAGAGACCCAGTACTTC. It is translated as CASSMSGLNQETQYF.

This clonotype was counted between two and nine times. CDR3 loop: CASSLGGRAGNTIYF. The CDR3 coding sequence is TGTGCCAGCAGTTTAGGAGGGAGGGCTGGAAACACCATATATTTT. The chain links TRBV28 to TRBJ1-3; no firm D call. CDR1 and CDR2 (germline): MDHEN, SYDVKM. This CDR3 comprises 15 residues. The V end was cut by 2 bases, the J end by 2 bases, with 10 bases between.

The rearrangement links TRBV6-5 to TRBJ1-2, with a weak D call TRBD1 (6 bases). The V gene lost 2 bases and the J gene lost 6 bases, with 13 bases spanning the gap. This CDR3 spans 14 amino acids. Germline V gene lookup returns CDR1 MNHEY and CDR2 SVGAGI. CDR3 nucleotides: TGTGCCAGCAGTTACGGGGGGGCGCAGAATGGCTACACCTTC. Translated: CASSYGGAQNGYTF.

The V call is TRBV21-1, the J call TRBJ1-5; TRBD1 is taken as the D call from the table, unchecked against the DNA. TRBV21-1 is designated a pseudogene. The length of the CDR3 is 15 residues. This CDR3 is CASSKKDRGSQPQHF. In DNA, the CDR3 is TGTGCCAGCAGCAAAAAGGACAGGGGGAGTCAGCCCCAGCATTTT.

This clonotype was detected only once. The rearrangement uses TRBV9 and TRBJ2-5; D possibly corresponds to TRBD2 (6 bases). Near its end, the DNA agrees better with TRBJ2-7, so the J call may be wrong. Germline V lookup: CDR1 SGDLS, CDR2 YYNGEE. The CDR3 has 14 amino acids. In DNA form, the CDR3 reads TGTGCCAGCAGCCCCGGGACTGTGCACTACGAGCAGTACTTC. Its translation is CASSPGTVHYEQYF.